This T cell receptor beta chain was identified during a study of blood T cell repertoires in COVID-19. The overall study: Samples came from the United States, Italy and Spain, spanning acute and convalescent COVID-19. T cells, B-cell-depleted T cells, or PBMCs supplied cDNA or gDNA.

Trimming removed 5 bases from V and 3 bases from J; junction bases left unmatched: 12. The CDR3 sequence is 17 residues long. Germline assignment: CDR1 SGHTA and CDR2 FQGTGA. As processed by the authors: Nucleated cell counts were estimated from reference gene primer amplification. Assay: immunoSEQ multiplex PCR; the TCRdb copy retains only in-frame clones and omits some. V and J calls and clone size are as listed in that table; D and trimming were resolved from the DNA. The repertoire holds approximately 190,000 clones, with 70% to 90% as singletons. The sequence was obtained from a man in his fifties or sixties with active or convalescent COVID-19. Sequenced sample: peripheral blood. The rearrangement uses TRBV7-3 and TRBJ2-1; 8 nucleotides line up with TRBD2. CDR3 region: CASSTRGGTTDYNEQFF. CDR3 in DNA: TGTGCCAGCAGCACTCGGGGGGGAACTACGGACTACAATGAGCAGTTCTTC. The full variable domain, in which reference TRBV7-3 and TRBJ2-1 provide the parts outside the CDR3, is GAGVSQTPSNKVTEKGKYVELRCDPISGHTALYWYRQSLGQGPEFLIYFQGTGAADDSGLPNDRFFAVRPEGSVSTLKIQRTERGDSAVYLCASSTRGGTTDYNEQFFGPGTRLTVL.